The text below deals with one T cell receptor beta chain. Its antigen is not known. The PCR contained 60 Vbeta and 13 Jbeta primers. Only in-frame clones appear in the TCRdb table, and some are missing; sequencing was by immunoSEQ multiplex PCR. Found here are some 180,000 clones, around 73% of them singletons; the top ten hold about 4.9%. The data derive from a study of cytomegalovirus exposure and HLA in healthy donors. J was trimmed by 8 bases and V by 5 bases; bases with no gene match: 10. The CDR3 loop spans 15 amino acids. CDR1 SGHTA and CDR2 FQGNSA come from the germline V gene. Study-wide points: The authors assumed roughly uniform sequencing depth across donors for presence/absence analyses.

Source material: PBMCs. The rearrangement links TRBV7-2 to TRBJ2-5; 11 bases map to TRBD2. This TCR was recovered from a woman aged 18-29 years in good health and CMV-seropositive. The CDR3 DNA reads TGTGCCAGCAGCCCTCGGGGTAGCGGGGGGGCTACCCAGTACTTC. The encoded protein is CASSPRGSGGATQYF.